Listed here are 13 T cell receptor beta chains from one sample, sequenced in a study of cytomegalovirus exposure and HLA in healthy donors. Primers for the PCR totalled 60 Vbeta and 13 Jbeta. The protocol was immunoSEQ multiplex PCR, while the TCRdb copy is restricted to in-frame clones and leaves out a portion. The sample has more than 110,000 clones, 80% seen once; the top ten hold 0.95% to 1.5%. The specimen was PBMCs. These receptors originate from a female donor in good health and CMV-seronegative.

This chain joins TRBV28 and TRBJ2-4, with D perhaps matching TRBD2 (6 bases). The V and J ends lost 5 bases and 0 bases respectively, with 20 bases between them. Per germline, CDR1 MDHEN and CDR2 SYDVKM. CDR3 length: 18 residues. The CDR3 nucleotides read TGTGCCAGCAGTAAGGGACTTGTGGGGCGGCGAGCCAAAAACATTCAGTACTTC. Translated: CASSKGLVGRRAKNIQYF.

The CDR3 sequence: CATAPAYQETQYF. CDR3 DNA: TGTGCCACCGCCCCAGCGTACCAAGAGACCCAGTACTTC. V gene TRBV15 combines with J gene TRBJ2-5; no firm D call. CDR3 size: 13 residues. Per germline, CDR1 LNHNV and CDR2 YYDKDF (reference sequence). Deletions cut 8 bases from V and 0 bases from J, with 10 bases between.

As to this clone: Distinct nucleotide sequences in the sample also encode this CDR3. This rearrangement joins TRBV27 to TRBJ2-1, with 7 bases matching TRBD2. The CDR3 spans 14 residues. Unmatched junction bases numbered 4, after V lost 2 bases and J lost 6 bases. Germline V gene sequence: CDR1 MNHEY, CDR2 SMNVEV (reference sequence). CDR3 region: CASSLAGVGNEQFF. CDR3 sequence (DNA): TGTGCCAGCAGTTTAGCGGGAGTAGGCAATGAGCAGTTCTTC.

The chain links TRBV5-4 to TRBJ1-2; TRBD1 is a possible D gene (5 bases). Trimming pared 2 bases from V and 2 bases from J, leaving 10 bases between. The CDR3 covers 14 residues. Germline V gene lookup returns CDR1 SGHNT and CDR2 YYREEE (reference sequence). As DNA, the CDR3 is TGTGCCAGCAGCTTTAGGGGTTCCAACTATGGCTACACCTTC. Protein: CASSFRGSNYGYTF.

V is TRBV15 and J is TRBJ2-7; perhaps TRBD2 as D (6 bases). The germline V and J ends were trimmed by 5 bases and 5 bases, with 16 bases remaining between them. Germline lookup yields CDR1 LNHNV and CDR2 YYDKDF (reference sequence). The CDR3 totals 14 residues. CDR3 in amino acids: CATSSRGTRDEQYF. CDR3 DNA sequence: TGTGCCACCAGCTCCCGCGGGACGAGGGACGAGCAGTACTTC.

About this clone: Other DNA sequences from this sample encode an identical CDR3 as well. The chain carries TRBV29-1 and TRBJ1-2; no clear D gene. The V end lost 3 bases, the J end lost 13 bases, and 33 bases lay between the germline ends. The CDR3 sequence is 17 residues long. Germline V gene data show CDR1 as SQVTM and CDR2 as ANQGSEA. The chain's CDR3 is CSVDRSGGGPSSMAGTF. The CDR3, as DNA: TGCAGCGTTGATAGGTCGGGCGGAGGGCCCTCCTCTATGGCTGGCACCTTC.

This chain links TRBV10-3 with TRBJ1-1; TRBD1 matches at 8 bases. Trimming at V came to 7 bases and at J to 2 bases, leaving 3 bases not matched to a gene. The CDR3 extends over 13 amino acids. Germline V lookup: CDR1 ENHRY, CDR2 SYGVKD. The CDR3 DNA reads TGTGCCATCAAAGGGACAGGAAACACTGAAGCTTTCTTT. The encoded protein is CAIKGTGNTEAFF.

This clone came up a few times. This rearrangement joins TRBV4-2 to TRBJ2-2, with 8 bases that match TRBD2. There are 16 residues in the CDR3. V gave up 2 bases and J gave up 3 bases; unmatched junction bases: 5. Germline lookup yields CDR1 LGHNA and CDR2 YNFKEQ. CDR3 protein: CASSQPSGSDTGELFF. The CDR3 region has the DNA TGTGCCAGCAGCCAACCCAGCGGGAGCGACACCGGGGAGCTGTTTTTT.

This clone was counted a single time. The J gene is TRBJ2-7, the V gene TRBV5-6; D is uncertain. There are 11 residues in the CDR3. Germline V gene data show CDR1 as SGHDT and CDR2 as YYEEEE. The V gene lost 2 bases and the J gene lost 3 bases, with 3 bases spanning the gap. The CDR3 reads CASSFGYEQYF. In nucleotides, the CDR3 is TGTGCCAGCAGCTTCGGCTACGAGCAGTACTTC.

The V call is TRBV5-6, the J call TRBJ2-1, with D possibly being TRBD2 (6 bases). This CDR3 is built from 13 residues. The V and J ends lost 4 bases and 12 bases respectively, with 17 bases between them. In germline, CDR1 is SGHDT, CDR2 YYEEEE. DNA for the CDR3: TGTGCCAGCAGCCGGGACTCCTTTATAGGGCAGTTCTTC. Translating gives CASSRDSFIGQFF.

The chain combines TRBV5-6 with TRBJ2-2; maybe TRBD1 (5 bases). With 4 bases removed from V and 1 base from J, the gap between germline ends came to 17 bases. The CDR3 runs 17 residues. Germline lookup yields CDR1 SGHDT and CDR2 YYEEEE. This CDR3 reads CASSRLDSLQNTGELFF. The CDR3 DNA is TGTGCCAGCAGCCGATTAGACAGTTTACAGAACACCGGGGAGCTGTTTTTT.

The V call is TRBV27, the J call TRBJ2-7; TRBD2 agrees at 7 bases. Per germline, CDR1 MNHEY and CDR2 SMNVEV (reference sequence). The CDR3 is made up of 13 amino acids. The V gene end was trimmed by 6 bases and the J gene end by 4 bases; junction bases not matched to a gene: 6. In nucleotides, the CDR3 is TGTGCCAGCAGGAGCGGGAACGCTTACGAGCAGTACTTC. Encoded protein: CASRSGNAYEQYF.

The chain employs TRBV21-1 and TRBJ1-1; the listed D gene, TRBD1, was not tested against the DNA. TRBV21-1 is designated a pseudogene. The CDR3 length is 15 residues. Here the CDR3 DNA reads TGTGCCAGCAGCAACCTAGACAGCCACGGCGCTGAAGCTTTCTTT. As protein: CASSNLDSHGAEAFF.